What follows are 10 T cell receptor beta chains derived from one specimen sequenced in a study of blood T cell repertoires in COVID-19. Profiling relied on immunoSEQ multiplex PCR, and the TCRdb table lists in-frame clones only, not all of them. The sample shows 400,000 to 450,000 clones, roughly 90% of them seen only once. The sequencing input was peripheral blood. The receptors originated from a woman aged 25 to 39 with active or convalescent COVID-19.

The rearrangement joins TRBV10-3 to TRBJ2-3; 10 positions match TRBD2. With 2 bases clipped from V and 6 bases from J, the junction kept 5 bases outside the gene matches. The germline V gene encodes CDR1 ENHRY and CDR2 SYGVKD. There are 15 residues in the CDR3. CDR3 nucleotides: TGTGCCATCAGTGAGGACAGCGGGAGGGAGGATACGCAGTATTTT. Its protein product is CAISEDSGREDTQYF.

In this sample, this clone turned up a few times. The V gene is TRBV6-5, the J gene TRBJ1-3, with D perhaps TRBD1 (5 bases). The germline gives CDR1 MNHEY, CDR2 SVGAGI. This CDR3 region has 15 residues. The V and J ends lost 2 bases and 2 bases respectively, with 10 bases between them. CDR3 sequence reads: CASSYAPGTGNTIYF. As DNA, the CDR3 is TGTGCCAGCAGTTACGCCCCAGGGACTGGAAACACCATATATTTT.

V usage is TRBV6-1 and J usage is TRBJ1-2; 8 nucleotides match TRBD1. This CDR3 comprises 14 residues. Germline CDR1 is MNHNS and CDR2 is SASEGT. V lost 1 base, J lost 8 bases, and 6 bases stayed unmatched. CDR3 residues: CASSEGTGFFGYTF. For the CDR3, the DNA is TGTGCCAGCAGTGAAGGGACAGGGTTCTTCGGCTACACCTTC.

Only one count was recorded for this clone. The J gene is TRBJ2-6, the V gene TRBV10-2; unclear D gene. Trimming removed 6 bases from V and 1 base from J, with 10 bases in between. Per the germline V gene, CDR1 is WSHSY and CDR2 is SAAADI. The CDR3 runs 15 residues. The CDR3 DNA is TGCGCCAGCAGAAAAGAGTATTCTGGGGCCAACGTCCTGACTTTC. It encodes CASRKEYSGANVLTF.

V gene TRBV2 combines with J gene TRBJ2-2, with 10 bases matching TRBD2. This CDR3 has 16 amino acids. The trim removed 7 bases at V and 0 bases at J, leaving 5 bases unmatched. CDR1 is SNHLY, CDR2 FYNNEI, per germline. The CDR3 DNA reads as TGTGCCAGCACTAGCGGGAGACCCGCGAACACCGGGGAGCTGTTTTTT. Its translation is CASTSGRPANTGELFF.

The rearrangement links TRBV7-8 to TRBJ2-7; D unresolved. The CDR3 contains 14 residues. Trimming left V 1 base short and J 2 bases short, with 9 bases between. Germline V gene lookup returns CDR1 SGHVS and CDR2 FQNEAQ. The CDR3 spells CASSLVSLPYEQYF. Here the CDR3 DNA reads TGTGCCAGCAGCTTAGTTTCCCTACCCTACGAGCAGTACTTC.

V usage is TRBV6-5 and J usage is TRBJ2-7; D not certain. This CDR3 is 13 amino acids long. The germline V and J ends were trimmed by 2 bases and 4 bases, with 9 bases remaining between them. Germline CDR1 reads MNHEY; CDR2 reads SVGAGI. The CDR3 region is CASSYSNTYEQYF. The CDR3 DNA is TGTGCCAGCAGTTACAGCAATACTTACGAGCAGTACTTC.

This sequence joins TRBV5-1 and TRBJ2-5, with D maybe TRBD1 (6 bases). Germline V CDR1 and CDR2: SGHRS, YFSETQ. The CDR3 totals 15 residues. V lost 9 bases to trimming and J lost 5 bases, with 23 bases between them. CDR3: CATASGQGSVETQYF. The CDR3 DNA sequence: TGCGCCACCGCCTCCGGGCAGGGGTCGGTCGAGACCCAGTACTTC.

This clone was seen a few times. This chain joins TRBV9 and TRBJ1-2, with D possibly TRBD1 on 6 matching bases. The germline V gene has CDR1 SGDLS and CDR2 YYNGEE. This CDR3 has 14 amino acids. The V end lost 1 base, the J end lost 3 bases, and 10 bases lay between the germline ends. The CDR3 loop reads CASSVLGGDYGYTF. Here the CDR3 DNA reads TGTGCCAGCAGCGTACTTGGGGGCGACTATGGCTACACCTTC. Drawing the rest from reference TRBV9 and TRBJ1-2, the complete variable domain is DSGVTQTPKHLITATGQRVTLRCSPRSGDLSVYWYQQSLDQGLQFLIQYYNGEERAKGNILERFSAQQFPDLHSELNLSSLELGDSALYFCASSVLGGDYGYTFGSGTRLTVV.

The chain employs TRBV19 and TRBJ2-1, with 7 bases matching TRBD1. This CDR3 spans 16 amino acids. The junction had 11 bases not matched to a gene; V was cut back by 4 bases and J by 5 bases. The V gene's germline CDR1 is LNHDA and CDR2 SQIVND (reference sequence). The CDR3 region has the DNA TGTGCCAGTAGTACGCCTTCGGGACAGAGTGACAATGAGCAGTTCTTC. Encoded protein: CASSTPSGQSDNEQFF.